The TCR beta chain under discussion was sequenced for a study of beta chain features in type 1 diabetes. Points on this clone: Its antigen is as yet unknown. Other DNA sequences in this specimen translate into the identical CDR3.

Expressed TCRB transcripts were sequenced, since all the RNA that had been isolated was reverse transcribed. Measured with immunoSEQ multiplex PCR; TCRdb has only the in-frame clones, and not every one. The sample carries some 640,000 clones, over 11% recorded once. The CDR3 extends over 16 amino acids. Germline lookup yields CDR1 SGHRS and CDR2 YFSETQ. V lost 0 bases to trimming and J lost 0 bases, with 11 bases between them. Findings and caveats of the study: TCRB CDR3s were moderately but significantly shorter in Type 1 diabetes patients in all four CD4+ subsets.

The V and J genes are TRBV5-1 and TRBJ2-3; possibly TRBD1 for D (5 bases). This clonotype originated in a man in his late teens or twenties with type 1 diabetes. Sample: naive CD4+ T cells from blood. This CDR3 is CASSLGGPSSTDTQYF. The CDR3 DNA is TGCGCCAGCAGCTTGGGGGGCCCCTCTAGCACAGATACGCAGTATTTT.